What follows describes a single TCR beta chain. The data were taken from a study of T cell changes during pregnancy in multiple sclerosis. Some clones are missing from TCRdb's copy, which holds only in-frame ones; the method was immunoSEQ multiplex PCR. This sample has more than 65,000 clones, with roughly nine tenths found just once. Trimming pared 3 bases from V and 3 bases from J, leaving 15 bases between. The length of the CDR3 is 15 residues. Germline CDR1 is LGHNT and CDR2 is FRNRAP. This specimen was peripheral blood, taken in the first trimester of pregnancy. The sequence came from a female donor with multiple sclerosis, enrolled in a pregnancy study. V gene TRBV12-5 combines with J gene TRBJ2-7; D is unclear. The CDR3 nucleotides are TGTGCTAGTGGTTTATGCAGGCAACGAATCTACGAGCAGTACTTC. It codes for CASGLCRQRIYEQYF.